This TCR beta chain was sequenced during a study of Tregs in tolerant kidney transplant recipients. Findings and caveats of the study: The small number of patients limits these findings pending further validation.

Trimming removed 0 bases at V and 2 bases at J, with 8 bases between. The length of the CDR3 is 14 residues. Germline V gives CDR1 GTSNPN, CDR2 SVGIG (reference sequence). Unstimulated regulatory T cells (CD4+CD25+CD127-), CD4+CD25- non-regulatory cells, CD4 and CD8 cells were FACS-sorted from thawed PBMCs. Profiling relied on immunoSEQ multiplex PCR, and the TCRdb table lists in-frame clones only, not all of them. In the table there are 15,000 to 19,000 clones, over 85% of which are singletons. Points on this clone: Its target is unknown.

Sequencing was done on a sample of CD8+ T cells from blood. The gene calls are TRBV30 and TRBJ1-5; perhaps TRBD1 as D (5 bases). The origin of this receptor is a human donor in good health. The CDR3 is CAWSVQGGNQPQHF. DNA of the CDR3: TGTGCCTGGAGTGTGCAGGGTGGCAATCAGCCCCAGCATTTT.